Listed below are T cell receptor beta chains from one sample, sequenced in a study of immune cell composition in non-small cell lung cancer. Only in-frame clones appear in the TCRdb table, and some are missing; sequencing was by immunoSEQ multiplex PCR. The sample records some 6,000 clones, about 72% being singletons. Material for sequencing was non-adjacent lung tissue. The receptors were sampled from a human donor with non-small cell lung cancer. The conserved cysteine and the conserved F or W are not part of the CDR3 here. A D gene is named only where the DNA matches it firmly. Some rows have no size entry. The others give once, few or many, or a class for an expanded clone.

CDR3: ASSAQGPELF
D: NA
V: TRBV7-9
size: large
J: TRBJ2-2

CDR3: ASSSLTRTGGGYTEAF
D: TRBD1
V: TRBV28
size: NA
J: TRBJ1-1

CDR3: ASSERTVGNEQF
D: NA
V: TRBV10-1
size: NA
J: TRBJ2-1

CDR3: ASSQGTGLAGTSTDTQY
D: TRBD2
V: TRBV4-3
size: NA
J: TRBJ2-3

CDR3: ASSLTANTEAF
D: NA
V: TRBV7-9
size: few
J: TRBJ1-1

CDR3: ASRRQADSYEQY
D: NA
V: TRBV6-1
size: NA
J: TRBJ2-7

CDR3: ASSQAPTRTEAF
D: NA
V: TRBV4-3
size: NA
J: TRBJ1-1

CDR3: ASTATGKSYEQY
D: TRBD1
V: TRBV19
size: NA
J: TRBJ2-7

CDR3: ASSAIGQGGEQF
D: TRBD1
V: TRBV6-4
size: NA
J: TRBJ2-1

CDR3: ASSIDRAGGYT
D: NA
V: TRBV19
size: NA
J: TRBJ1-2

CDR3: ASSSSHQPQH
D: NA
V: TRBV28
size: NA
J: TRBJ1-5

CDR3: ASSPSRGYGYT
D: NA
V: TRBV7-3
size: few
J: TRBJ1-2

CDR3: ASSQSLPNYGYT
D: NA
V: TRBV16
size: NA
J: TRBJ1-2

CDR3: ASTGTLSPQH
D: NA
V: TRBV6-1
size: few
J: TRBJ1-5

CDR3: ASSRTSGEETQY
D: TRBD2
V: TRBV7-9
size: NA
J: TRBJ2-5

CDR3: ASSLRSSGDAGELF
D: TRBD2
V: TRBV5-1
size: NA
J: TRBJ2-2

CDR3: ASTVGQGIYGYT
D: TRBD1
V: TRBV2
size: NA
J: TRBJ1-2

CDR3: ASSLEQVGSYEQY
D: NA
V: TRBV11-3
size: few
J: TRBJ2-7

CDR3: ASSLADRGPYEQY
D: TRBD1
V: TRBV7-2
size: NA
J: TRBJ2-7

CDR3: AISFGLADNEQF
D: TRBD2
V: TRBV10-3
size: NA
J: TRBJ2-1

CDR3: ASSFYPTDTQY
D: NA
V: TRBV2
size: NA
J: TRBJ2-3

CDR3: ASSFWTSQETQY
D: TRBD2
V: TRBV5-1
size: NA
J: TRBJ2-5

CDR3: ASSLSPTYQETQY
D: NA
V: TRBV5-1
size: NA
J: TRBJ2-5

CDR3: ASSVAGGQRGDYT
D: TRBD1
V: TRBV9
size: NA
J: TRBJ1-2

CDR3: ASSISETSSYEQY
D: NA
V: TRBV19
size: NA
J: TRBJ2-7